This TCR beta chain was sequenced during a study of T cells in localized non-small cell lung cancer. Clones were sequenced by immunoSEQ multiplex PCR, and TCRdb holds only the in-frame ones, with some missing. The sample includes some 20,000 clones, around 90% seen only once; the top ten take 2.5% to 3%. Germline-derived CDR1 and CDR2 are SQVTM and ANQGSEA. The germline V and J ends were trimmed by 7 bases and 4 bases, with 13 bases remaining between them. The CDR3 is 13 residues long. The sequenced sample was peripheral blood, obtained before any cancer treatment. This rearrangement joins TRBV29-1 to TRBJ2-2; D perhaps matches TRBD2 (5 bases). The sequence came from a woman aged 35-75 years with stage I lung adenocarcinoma. In DNA form, the CDR3 reads TGCAGCGGGGGTCGGGGTATCACCGGGGAGCTGTTTTTT. As protein: CSGGRGITGELFF.